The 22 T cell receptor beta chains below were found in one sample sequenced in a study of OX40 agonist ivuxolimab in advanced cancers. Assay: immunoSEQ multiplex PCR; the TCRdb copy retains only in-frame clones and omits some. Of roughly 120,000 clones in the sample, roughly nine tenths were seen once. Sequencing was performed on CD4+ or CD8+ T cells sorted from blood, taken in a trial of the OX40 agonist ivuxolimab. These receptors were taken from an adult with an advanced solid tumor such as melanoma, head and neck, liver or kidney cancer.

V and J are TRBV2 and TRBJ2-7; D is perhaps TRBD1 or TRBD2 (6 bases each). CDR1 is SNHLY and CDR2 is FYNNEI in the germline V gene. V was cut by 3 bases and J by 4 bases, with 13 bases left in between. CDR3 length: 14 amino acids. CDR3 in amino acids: CASSDRQGRYEQYF. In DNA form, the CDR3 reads TGTGCCAGCAGTGATCGTCAGGGGAGGTACGAGCAGTACTTC.

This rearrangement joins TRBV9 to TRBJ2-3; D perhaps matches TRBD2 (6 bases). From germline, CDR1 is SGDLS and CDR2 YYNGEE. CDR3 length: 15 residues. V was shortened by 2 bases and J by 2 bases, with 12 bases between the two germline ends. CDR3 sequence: CASSVTTSPTDTQYF. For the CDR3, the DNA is TGTGCCAGCAGCGTTACGACTAGTCCCACAGATACGCAGTATTTT. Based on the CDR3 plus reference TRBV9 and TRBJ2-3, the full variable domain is DSGVTQTPKHLITATGQRVTLRCSPRSGDLSVYWYQQSLDQGLQFLIQYYNGEERAKGNILERFSAQQFPDLHSELNLSSLELGDSALYFCASSVTTSPTDTQYFGPGTRLTVL.

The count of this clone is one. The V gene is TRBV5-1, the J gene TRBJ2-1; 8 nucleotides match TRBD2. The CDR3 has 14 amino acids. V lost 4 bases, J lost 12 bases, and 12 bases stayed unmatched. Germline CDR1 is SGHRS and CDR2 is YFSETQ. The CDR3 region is CASSLSGGAAPQFF. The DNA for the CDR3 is TGCGCCAGCAGCCTAAGCGGGGGAGCGGCCCCGCAGTTCTTC.

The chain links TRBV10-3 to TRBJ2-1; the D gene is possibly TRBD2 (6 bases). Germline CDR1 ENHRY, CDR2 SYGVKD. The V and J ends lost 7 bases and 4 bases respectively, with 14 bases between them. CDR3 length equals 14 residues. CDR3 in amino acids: CAITPGLPYNEQFF. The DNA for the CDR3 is TGTGCCATCACCCCGGGACTGCCTTACAATGAGCAGTTCTTC.

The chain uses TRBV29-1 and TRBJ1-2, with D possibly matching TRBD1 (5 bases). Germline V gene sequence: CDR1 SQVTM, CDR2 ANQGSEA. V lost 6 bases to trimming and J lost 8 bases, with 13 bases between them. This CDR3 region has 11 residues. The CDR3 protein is CSVGLRSGYTF. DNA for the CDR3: TGCAGCGTGGGACTGAGAAGCGGCTACACCTTC.

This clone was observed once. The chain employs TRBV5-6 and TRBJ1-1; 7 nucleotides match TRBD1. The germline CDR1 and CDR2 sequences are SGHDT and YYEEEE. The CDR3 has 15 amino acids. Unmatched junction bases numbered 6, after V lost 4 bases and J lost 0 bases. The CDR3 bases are TGTGCCAGCAGCCCGAGGGGGCATCTGAACACTGAAGCTTTCTTT. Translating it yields CASSPRGHLNTEAFF.

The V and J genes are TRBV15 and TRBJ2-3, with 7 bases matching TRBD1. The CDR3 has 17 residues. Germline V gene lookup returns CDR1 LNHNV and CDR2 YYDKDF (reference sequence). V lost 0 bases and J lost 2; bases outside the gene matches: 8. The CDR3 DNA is TGTGCCACCAGCAGAGAAGCCCCCGGGACAGTCACAGATACGCAGTATTTT. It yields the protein CATSREAPGTVTDTQYF.

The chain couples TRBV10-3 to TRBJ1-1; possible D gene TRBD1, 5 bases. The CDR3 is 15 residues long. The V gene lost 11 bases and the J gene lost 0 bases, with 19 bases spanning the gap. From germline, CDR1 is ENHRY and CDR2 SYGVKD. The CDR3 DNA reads TGTGCCTGCGGGGACGGTCGTACCATGAACACTGAAGCTTTCTTT. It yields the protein CACGDGRTMNTEAFF.

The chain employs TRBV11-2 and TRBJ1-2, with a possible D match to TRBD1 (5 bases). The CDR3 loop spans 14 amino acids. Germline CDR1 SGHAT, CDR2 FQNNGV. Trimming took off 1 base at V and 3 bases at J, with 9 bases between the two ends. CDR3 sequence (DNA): TGTGCCAGCAGCTTAGGCAGGGTGGACTATGGCTACACCTTC. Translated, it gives CASSLGRVDYGYTF.

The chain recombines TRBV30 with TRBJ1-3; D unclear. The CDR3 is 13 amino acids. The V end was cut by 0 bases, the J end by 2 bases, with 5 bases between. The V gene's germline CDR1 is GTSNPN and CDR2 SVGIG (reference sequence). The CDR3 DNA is TGTGCCTGGAGTGTAGGGCCTGGAAACACCATATATTTT. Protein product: CAWSVGPGNTIYF.

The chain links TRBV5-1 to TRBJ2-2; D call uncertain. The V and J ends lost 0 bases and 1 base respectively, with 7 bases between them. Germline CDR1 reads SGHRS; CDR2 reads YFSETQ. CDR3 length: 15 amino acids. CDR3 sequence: CASSLELVNTGELFF. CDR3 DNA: TGCGCCAGCAGCTTGGAACTGGTGAACACCGGGGAGCTGTTTTTT.

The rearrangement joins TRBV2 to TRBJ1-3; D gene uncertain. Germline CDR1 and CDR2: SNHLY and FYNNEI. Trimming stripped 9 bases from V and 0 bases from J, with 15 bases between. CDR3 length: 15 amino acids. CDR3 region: CASTPFPSSGNTIYF. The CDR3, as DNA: TGTGCCAGTACCCCGTTCCCCAGCTCTGGAAACACCATATATTTT.

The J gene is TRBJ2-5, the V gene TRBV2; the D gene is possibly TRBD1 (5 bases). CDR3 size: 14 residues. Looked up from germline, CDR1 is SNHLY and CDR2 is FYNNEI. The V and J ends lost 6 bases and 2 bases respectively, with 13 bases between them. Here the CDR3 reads CASRYQGLQETQYF. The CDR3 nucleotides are TGTGCCAGCAGGTACCAGGGCCTTCAAGAGACCCAGTACTTC.

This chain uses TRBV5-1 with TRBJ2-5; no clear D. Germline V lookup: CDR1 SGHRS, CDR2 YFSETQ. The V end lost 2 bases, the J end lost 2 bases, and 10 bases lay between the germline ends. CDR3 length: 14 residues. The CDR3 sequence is CASSFVGGQETQYF. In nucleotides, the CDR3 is TGCGCCAGCAGCTTCGTTGGCGGACAAGAGACCCAGTACTTC.

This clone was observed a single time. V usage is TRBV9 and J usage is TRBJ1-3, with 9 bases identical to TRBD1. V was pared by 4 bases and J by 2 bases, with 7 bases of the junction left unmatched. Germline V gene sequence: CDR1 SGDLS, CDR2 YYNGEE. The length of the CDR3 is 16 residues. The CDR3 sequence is CASSRWDREAGNTIYF. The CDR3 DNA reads TGTGCCAGCAGCAGATGGGACAGGGAGGCTGGAAACACCATATATTTT.

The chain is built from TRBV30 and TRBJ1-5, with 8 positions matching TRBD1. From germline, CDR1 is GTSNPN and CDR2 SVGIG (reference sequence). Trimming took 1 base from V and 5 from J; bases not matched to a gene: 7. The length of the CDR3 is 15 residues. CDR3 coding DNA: TGTGCCTGGAGTGCCCGCAGGGGGCTATATCAGCCCCAGCATTTT. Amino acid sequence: CAWSARRGLYQPQHF.

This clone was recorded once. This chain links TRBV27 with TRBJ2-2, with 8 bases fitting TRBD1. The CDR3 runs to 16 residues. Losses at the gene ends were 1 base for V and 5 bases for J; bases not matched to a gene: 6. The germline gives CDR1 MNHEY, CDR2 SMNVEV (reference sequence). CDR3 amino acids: CASSLFRGTGTGELFF. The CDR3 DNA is TGTGCCAGCAGTTTATTTCGGGGGACAGGAACCGGGGAGCTGTTTTTT.

This CDR3 reads CASSEQAYTDTQYF. Here the CDR3 DNA reads TGTGCCAGCAGTGAACAGGCCTACACAGATACGCAGTATTTT. The gene calls are TRBV9 and TRBJ2-3; possible D gene TRBD1, 5 bases. Germline-derived CDR1 and CDR2 are SGDLS and YYNGEE. The CDR3 is 14 amino acids. V dropped 5 bases and J dropped 2 bases, with 12 bases sitting between them.

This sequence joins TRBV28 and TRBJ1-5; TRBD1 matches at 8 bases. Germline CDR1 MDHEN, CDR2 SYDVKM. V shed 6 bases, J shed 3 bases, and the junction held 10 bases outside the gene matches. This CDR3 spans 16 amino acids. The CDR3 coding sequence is TGTGCCAGCAGGTCATCCAGGGGGCTGCACAATCAGCCCCAGCATTTT. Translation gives CASRSSRGLHNQPQHF. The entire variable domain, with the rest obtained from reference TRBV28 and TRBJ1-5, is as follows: DVKVTQSSRYLVKRTGEKVFLECVQDMDHENMFWYRQDPGLGLRLIYFSYDVKMKEKGDIPEGYSVSREKKERFSLILESASTNQTSMYLCASRSSRGLHNQPQHFGDGTRLSIL.

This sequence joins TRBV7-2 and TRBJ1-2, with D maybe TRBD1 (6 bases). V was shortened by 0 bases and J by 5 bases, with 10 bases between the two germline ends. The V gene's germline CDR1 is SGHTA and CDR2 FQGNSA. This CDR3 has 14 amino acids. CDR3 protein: CASSLAPRGYGYTF. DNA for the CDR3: TGTGCCAGCAGCTTAGCGCCCAGGGGATATGGCTACACCTTC. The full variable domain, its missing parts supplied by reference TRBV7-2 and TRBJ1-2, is GAGVSQSPSNKVTEKGKDVELRCDPISGHTALYWYRQSLGQGLEFLIYFQGNSAPDKSGLPSDRFSAERTGGSVSTLTIQRTQQEDSAVYLCASSLAPRGYGYTFGSGTRLTVV.

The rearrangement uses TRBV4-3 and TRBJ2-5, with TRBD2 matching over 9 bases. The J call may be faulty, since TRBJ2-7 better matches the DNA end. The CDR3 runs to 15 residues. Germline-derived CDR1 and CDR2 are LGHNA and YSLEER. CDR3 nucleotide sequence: TGCGCCAGCAGCCAAGTCTCGCGGGGGGGCCGCGAGCAGTACTTC. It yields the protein CASSQVSRGGREQYF.

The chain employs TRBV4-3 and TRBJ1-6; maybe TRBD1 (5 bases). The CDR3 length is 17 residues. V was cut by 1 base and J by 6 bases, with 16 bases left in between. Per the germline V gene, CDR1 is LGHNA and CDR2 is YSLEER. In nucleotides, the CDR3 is TGCGCCAGCAGCCAAGTTACAGGCCAGGGTCGTAATTCACCCCTCCACTTT. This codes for CASSQVTGQGRNSPLHF.